The entry below gives a single T cell receptor beta chain sequence along with its context. J lost 5 bases, V lost 0 bases, and 6 bases had no gene match. The V gene's germline CDR1 is SEHNR and CDR2 FQNEAQ (reference sequence). CDR3 length: 15 amino acids. Produced via immunoSEQ multiplex PCR; TCRdb's table is partial and in-frame only. The data contain 60,000 or so clones, more than 75% of them singletons. This sample stems from a study of T cell changes during pregnancy in multiple sclerosis. This clonotype was sampled from a human donor whose cells served as feeder cells for cultures in a pregnancy study. The rearrangement joins TRBV7-9 to TRBJ1-1, with 7 positions matching TRBD1. Sequenced sample: peripheral blood from another person, used as feeder cells. The CDR3, as DNA: TGTGCCAGCAGCTTAGCTGGGCAGGGGGGTACTGAAGCTTTCTTT. Its translation: CASSLAGQGGTEAFF.